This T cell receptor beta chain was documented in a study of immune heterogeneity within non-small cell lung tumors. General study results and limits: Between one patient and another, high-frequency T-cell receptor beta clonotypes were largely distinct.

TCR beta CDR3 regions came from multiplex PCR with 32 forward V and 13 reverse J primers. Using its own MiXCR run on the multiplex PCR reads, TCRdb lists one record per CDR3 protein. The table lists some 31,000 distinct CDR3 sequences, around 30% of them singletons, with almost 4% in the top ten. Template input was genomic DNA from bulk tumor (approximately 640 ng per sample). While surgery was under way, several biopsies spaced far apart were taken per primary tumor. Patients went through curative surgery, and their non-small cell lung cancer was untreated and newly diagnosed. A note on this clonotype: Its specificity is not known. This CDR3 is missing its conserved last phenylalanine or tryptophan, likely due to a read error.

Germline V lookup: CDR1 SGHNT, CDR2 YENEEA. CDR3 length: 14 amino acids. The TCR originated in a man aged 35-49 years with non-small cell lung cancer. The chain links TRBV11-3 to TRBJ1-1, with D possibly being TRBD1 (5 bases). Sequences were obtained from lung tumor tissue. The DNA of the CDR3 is TGTGCCAGCAGCTTAGAAGGGATGGACACCGAAGCTTTCCTT. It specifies CASSLEGMDTEAFL.